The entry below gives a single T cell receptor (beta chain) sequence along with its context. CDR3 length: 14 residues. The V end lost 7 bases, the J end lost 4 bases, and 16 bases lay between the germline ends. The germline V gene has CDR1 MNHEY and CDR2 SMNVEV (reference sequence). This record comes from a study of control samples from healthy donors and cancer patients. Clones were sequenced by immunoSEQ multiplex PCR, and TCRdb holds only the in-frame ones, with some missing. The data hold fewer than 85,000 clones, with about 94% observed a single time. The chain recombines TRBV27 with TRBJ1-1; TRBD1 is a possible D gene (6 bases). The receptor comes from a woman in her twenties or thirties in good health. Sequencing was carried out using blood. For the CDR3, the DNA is TGTGCCAGCATCCTGAGAGGGGGGGGCACTGAAGCTTTCTTT. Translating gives CASILRGGGTEAFF.